These 27 T cell receptor beta chains originate from one sample sequenced in a study of T-cell memory formation after mild COVID-19. TCRdb fed the 5' RACE reads into MiXCR, producing one record per CDR3 protein. The data show approximately 240,000 distinct CDR3 sequences, roughly 15% seen once. The sample consisted of PBMCs or a T cell subset sorted from them (not recorded which). These receptors were collected from a man between 18 and 35 years old who had mild COVID-19 (a few samples of this study predate the infection). Cell type and time point are not known.

V is TRBV24-1 and J is TRBJ2-7, with D possibly TRBD2 on 5 matching bases. Germline assignment: CDR1 KGHDR and CDR2 SFDVKD. Between the trimmed V and J ends, which lost 3 bases and 2 bases, there was a span of 16 bases. This CDR3 comprises 16 residues. The CDR3 bases are TGTGCCACCAGTGATGCCCGGGGAGATGGAACCTACGAGCAGTACTTC. Protein product: CATSDARGDGTYEQYF.

This sequence joins TRBV25-1 and TRBJ2-2; the D gene is possibly TRBD2 (5 bases). This CDR3 comprises 16 residues. In germline, CDR1 is MGHDK, CDR2 SYGVNS. V was pared by 3 bases and J by 5 bases, with 16 bases between. DNA for the CDR3: TGTGCCAGCAGTGACGGGATAGTTTCCCGGACCGGGGAGCTGTTTTTT. Protein sequence: CASSDGIVSRTGELFF.

This clonotype occurred many times. The chain employs TRBV19 and TRBJ2-2; D is tentatively TRBD1 or TRBD2 (5 bases each). The CDR3 consists of 14 residues. From germline, CDR1 is LNHDA and CDR2 SQIVND (reference sequence). V lost 10 bases, J lost 0 bases, and 12 bases lay in between. DNA for the CDR3: TGTGCCACCTCGGGGACCGCGAACACCGGGGAGCTGTTTTTT. This translates into CATSGTANTGELFF. Together with reference TRBV19 and TRBJ2-2, the CDR3 gives the full variable domain: DGGITQSPKYLFRKEGQNVTLSCEQNLNHDAMYWYRQDPGQGLRLIYYSQIVNDFQKGDIAEGYSVSREKKESFPLTVTSAQKNPTAFYLCATSGTANTGELFFGEGSRLTVL.

This clonotype was found a few times. The J gene is TRBJ2-1, the V gene TRBV9; no clear D. The CDR3 contains 15 residues. The V gene's germline CDR1 is SGDLS and CDR2 YYNGEE. The germline V and J ends were trimmed by 0 bases and 0 bases, with 7 bases remaining between them. DNA of the CDR3: TGTGCCAGCAGCGTAGATGGTAACTCCTACAATGAGCAGTTCTTC. It specifies CASSVDGNSYNEQFF.

This clonotype was observed a handful of times. The rearrangement joins TRBV5-1 to TRBJ2-2; tentative D call: TRBD1 (6 bases). CDR3 length: 16 amino acids. CDR1 and CDR2 (germline): SGHRS, YFSETQ. Deletions cut 2 bases from V and 6 bases from J, with 17 bases between. The CDR3 DNA is TGCGCCAGCAGCTTCCAAAGACAGGTTAGGGCCGGGGAGCTGTTTTTT. It yields the protein CASSFQRQVRAGELFF.

This chain links TRBV28 with TRBJ1-5; no reliable D call. Germline V gene sequence: CDR1 MDHEN, CDR2 SYDVKM. This CDR3 has 13 amino acids. Trimming removed 7 bases at V and 1 base at J, with 8 bases between. CDR3 amino acids: CASNWGSNQPQHF. The CDR3 DNA reads TGTGCCAGCAATTGGGGAAGCAATCAGCCCCAGCATTTT.

This clonotype was detected a few times. The rearrangement links TRBV6-6 to TRBJ1-5, with 9 positions matching TRBD1. Trimming took 2 bases from V and 5 from J; bases not matched to a gene: 10. The CDR3 totals 17 residues. Per the germline V gene, CDR1 is MNHNY and CDR2 is SVGAGI (reference sequence). The CDR3 bases are TGTGCCAGCAGTTACAAGACAGGGGGTCTCCATCATCAGCCCCAGCATTTT. It yields the protein CASSYKTGGLHHQPQHF.

The chain is built from TRBV28 and TRBJ1-5; no clear D. The V and J ends lost 3 bases and 7 bases respectively, with 16 bases between them. In germline, CDR1 is MDHEN, CDR2 SYDVKM. The CDR3 runs to 15 residues. DNA of the CDR3: TGTGCCAGCAGTTTTTCCCGCCTCGGTGTGCAGCCCCAGCATTTT. Amino acids: CASSFSRLGVQPQHF.

The V call is TRBV2, the J call TRBJ1-5; D unclear. CDR1 is SNHLY, CDR2 FYNNEI, per germline. The CDR3 contains 11 residues. With 4 bases removed from V and 10 bases from J, the gap between germline ends came to 8 bases. The CDR3 reads CASSVEGPQHF. DNA of the CDR3: TGTGCCAGCAGTGTGGAGGGTCCCCAGCATTTT.

This clonotype showed up just a few times. This sequence joins TRBV5-1 and TRBJ1-1, with D tentatively TRBD1 (5 bases). Trimming took 0 bases from V and 1 from J, leaving 10 bases between them. The CDR3 has 15 amino acids. The germline V gene has CDR1 SGHRS and CDR2 YFSETQ. In DNA, the CDR3 is TGCGCCAGCAGCTTGGTCGGGGACGGGAACACTGAAGCTTTCTTT. Its protein is CASSLVGDGNTEAFF.

The V gene is TRBV24-1, the J gene TRBJ2-5; D not certain. CDR1 is KGHDR and CDR2 is SFDVKD in the germline V gene. V was shortened by 1 base and J by 7 bases, with 3 bases between the two germline ends. The CDR3 length is 11 residues. The CDR3 bases are TGTGCCACCAGTGATTTTGGGACCCAGTACTTC. It translates to CATSDFGTQYF.

This clonotype was observed many times. The junction does not match germline at one end; this may be a read error. CDR3 sequence reads: CASSSGTGSYEQYF. CDR3 bases: TGTGCCAGCTCATCCGGGACAGGGAGCTACGAGCAGTACTTC. The chain employs TRBV5-1 and TRBJ2-7, with 9 bases lining up with TRBD1. The CDR3 contains 14 residues. Germline-derived CDR1 and CDR2 are SGHRS and YFSETQ.

This clonotype was counted between two and nine times. The chain joins TRBV7-2 to TRBJ1-1; 9 bases line up with TRBD1. V lost 5 bases and J lost 11; bases outside the gene matches: 9. The CDR3 is 13 amino acids. Germline V gene lookup returns CDR1 SGHTA and CDR2 FQGNSA. This chain's CDR3 is CASSPPGQGEAFF. In DNA, the CDR3 is TGTGCCAGCAGCCCCCCGGGACAGGGTGAGGCTTTCTTT. Filled out from reference TRBV7-2 and TRBJ1-1, the complete variable domain reads GAGVSQSPSNKVTEKGKDVELRCDPISGHTALYWYRQSLGQGLEFLIYFQGNSAPDKSGLPSDRFSAERTGGSVSTLTIQRTQQEDSAVYLCASSPPGQGEAFFGQGTRLTVV.

This chain joins TRBV9 and TRBJ2-3; 10 nucleotides line up with TRBD1. Per the germline V gene, CDR1 is SGDLS and CDR2 is YYNGEE. The CDR3 spans 17 residues. The V and J ends lost 0 bases and 2 bases, in that order; junction bases with no gene match: 6. As DNA, the CDR3 is TGTGCCAGCAGCGTAGGATGGGGACAGGGGTTCACAGATACGCAGTATTTT. Encoded protein: CASSVGWGQGFTDTQYF. Full variable domain (remainder filled in from reference TRBV9 and TRBJ2-3): DSGVTQTPKHLITATGQRVTLRCSPRSGDLSVYWYQQSLDQGLQFLIQYYNGEERAKGNILERFSAQQFPDLHSELNLSSLELGDSALYFCASSVGWGQGFTDTQYFGPGTRLTVL.

The sample holds a few counts of this clonotype. V gene TRBV6-5 combines with J gene TRBJ1-1; no clear D. Germline-derived CDR1 and CDR2 are MNHEY and SVGAGI. The CDR3 runs 15 residues. V was cut by 2 bases and J by 0 bases, with 10 bases left in between. CDR3 loop: CASSYHSSMNTEAFF. Written as DNA, the CDR3 is TGTGCCAGCAGTTACCACAGTTCCATGAACACTGAAGCTTTCTTT.

This sequence joins TRBV6-5 and TRBJ2-1, with TRBD2 matching over 8 bases. Germline V lookup: CDR1 MNHEY, CDR2 SVGAGI. V lost 6 bases to trimming and J lost 2 bases; unmatched junction nucleotides: 6. The CDR3 totals 15 residues. DNA for the CDR3: TGTGCCAGCAGCTACAAGCGGGGGCCCTACAATGAGCAGTTCTTC. Translated: CASSYKRGPYNEQFF.

The genes are TRBV6-2 or TRBV6-3 and TRBJ2-6; D is unresolved. With 2 bases removed from V and 2 bases from J, the gap between germline ends came to 7 bases. The V gene's germline CDR1 is MNHEY and CDR2 SVGEGT. This CDR3 has 15 residues. CDR3 nucleotides: TGTGCCAGCAGTTACCCAATGGCTGGGGCCAACGTCCTGACTTTC. This translates into CASSYPMAGANVLTF.

This clonotype was seen more than once but under ten times. The rearrangement uses TRBV20-1 and TRBJ1-5; D possibly corresponds to TRBD1 (6 bases). Germline CDR1 and CDR2: DFQATT and SNEGSKA (reference sequence). This CDR3 has 12 amino acids. V was cut by 5 bases and J by 6 bases, with 11 bases left in between. CDR3 residues: CSALQGGQPQHF. CDR3 DNA sequence: TGCAGTGCTTTACAGGGAGGTCAGCCCCAGCATTTT.

This clonotype was found a few times. The chain recombines TRBV5-4 with TRBJ1-2; D possibly corresponds to TRBD1 (5 bases). This CDR3 region has 14 residues. Deletions cut 5 bases from V and 0 bases from J, with 11 bases between. CDR1 and CDR2 (germline): SGHNT, YYREEE (reference sequence). CDR3 residues: CASRGTETNYGYTF. The CDR3 nucleotides read TGTGCCAGCAGGGGGACCGAGACTAACTATGGCTACACCTTC.

Only a few counts were recorded for this clonotype. The chain uses TRBV11-2 and TRBJ2-3, with 7 bases matching TRBD1. Germline CDR1 SGHAT, CDR2 FQNNGV. V trimming: 4 bases; J trimming: 4 bases; junction bases outside the gene matches: 11. The CDR3 spans 16 residues. DNA of the CDR3: TGTGCCAGCAGCTGGAGGACAGGTCGCGAGGCAGATACGCAGTATTTT. Protein sequence: CASSWRTGREADTQYF. Full variable domain (remainder filled in from reference TRBV11-2 and TRBJ2-3): EAGVAQSPRYKIIEKRQSVAFWCNPISGHATLYWYQQILGQGPKLLIQFQNNGVVDDSQLPKDRFSAERLKGVDSTLKIQPAKLEDSAVYLCASSWRTGREADTQYFGPGTRLTVL.

The rearrangement links TRBV20-1 to TRBJ1-2; D gene uncertain. Germline V lookup: CDR1 DFQATT, CDR2 SNEGSKA (reference sequence). The CDR3 is 13 amino acids. V lost 4 bases, J lost 8 bases, and 17 bases lay in between. The CDR3 nucleotides are TGCAGTGCTACATGGGCCTATTTAGGCGGCTACACCTTC. This translates into CSATWAYLGGYTF.

The chain has TRBV5-1 and TRBJ2-7, with 7 bases lining up with TRBD1. V dropped 1 base and J dropped 0; count of bases not matched to a gene: 7. This CDR3 is 16 amino acids long. The V gene's germline CDR1 is SGHRS and CDR2 YFSETQ. CDR3 residues: CASSLSPRGSSYEQYV. The CDR3 nucleotides are TGCGCCAGCAGCTTGTCCCCCAGGGGGAGCTCCTACGAGCAGTACGTC.

This clonotype has just a few counts. The rearrangement links TRBV12-3 or TRBV12-4 to TRBJ2-5; D gene ambiguous. V was trimmed by 3 bases and J by 7 bases, leaving 9 bases between them. The CDR3 runs 12 residues. CDR3 coding DNA: TGTGCCAGCAGTTTTGGATCTGGGACCCAGTACTTC. As protein: CASSFGSGTQYF.

The chain is built from TRBV29-1 and TRBJ1-2; D may be TRBD1 (6 bases). V lost 5 bases and J lost 2, with 9 bases in between. CDR1 SQVTM and CDR2 ANQGSEA come from the germline V gene. The CDR3 is 12 residues long. CDR3 in DNA: TGCAGCGTTACAGGGACGAACTATGGCTACACCTTC. This translates into CSVTGTNYGYTF.

The V call is TRBV7-3, the J call TRBJ2-2; 7 bases are shared with TRBD2. CDR3 length: 16 amino acids. Per germline, CDR1 SGHTA and CDR2 FQGTGA. The ends lost 3 bases at V and 0 bases at J; junction bases unmatched: 4. In nucleotides, the CDR3 is TGTGCCAGCAGCTTGGGGGGGAACGCGAACACCGGGGAGCTGTTTTTT. It is translated as CASSLGGNANTGELFF.

A few counts support this clonotype. The rearrangement joins TRBV5-5 to TRBJ2-7; D remains ambiguous. The ends were cut back, 0 bases at V and 3 bases at J, with 7 bases in the middle. Germline CDR1 is SGHKS and CDR2 is YYEKEE (reference sequence). The length of the CDR3 is 13 residues. CDR3 in DNA: TGTGCCAGCAGCTTGGACATCCTCTACGAGCAGTACTTC. It translates to CASSLDILYEQYF.

The rearrangement links TRBV12-3 or TRBV12-4 to TRBJ1-5; D is unresolved. V lost 2 bases to trimming and J lost 4 bases, with 9 bases between them. The CDR3 totals 14 residues. The CDR3 spells CASSLTGLNQPQHF. The CDR3 coding sequence is TGTGCCAGCAGTTTAACGGGGTTGAATCAGCCCCAGCATTTT.